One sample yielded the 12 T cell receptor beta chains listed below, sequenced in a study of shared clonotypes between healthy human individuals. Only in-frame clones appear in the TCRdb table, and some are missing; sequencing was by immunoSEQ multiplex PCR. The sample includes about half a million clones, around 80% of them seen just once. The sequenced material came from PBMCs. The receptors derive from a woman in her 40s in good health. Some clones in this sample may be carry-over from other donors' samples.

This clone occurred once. CDR3 amino acids: CAWSRGGSGNTIYF. CDR3 nucleotides: TGTGCCTGGAGTCGGGGGGGCTCTGGAAACACCATATATTTT. The chain carries TRBV30 and TRBJ1-3; a weak D match, TRBD1 (5 bases). This CDR3 has 14 amino acids. V was trimmed by 2 bases and J by 0 bases, leaving 8 bases between them. In germline, CDR1 is GTSNPN, CDR2 SVGIG (reference sequence).

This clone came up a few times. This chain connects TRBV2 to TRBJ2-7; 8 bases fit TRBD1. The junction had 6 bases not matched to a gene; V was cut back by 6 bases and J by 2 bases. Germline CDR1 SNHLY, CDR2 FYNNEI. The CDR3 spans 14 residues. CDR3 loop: CASREQGGPYEQYF. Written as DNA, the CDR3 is TGTGCCAGCAGAGAACAGGGGGGCCCCTACGAGCAGTACTTC.

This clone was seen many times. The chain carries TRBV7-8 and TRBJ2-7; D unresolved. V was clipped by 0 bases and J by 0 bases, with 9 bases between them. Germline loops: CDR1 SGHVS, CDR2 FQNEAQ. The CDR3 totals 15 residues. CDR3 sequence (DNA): TGTGCCAGCAGCTTAGCGCCGGCTAACTCCTACGAGCAGTACTTC. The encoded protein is CASSLAPANSYEQYF.

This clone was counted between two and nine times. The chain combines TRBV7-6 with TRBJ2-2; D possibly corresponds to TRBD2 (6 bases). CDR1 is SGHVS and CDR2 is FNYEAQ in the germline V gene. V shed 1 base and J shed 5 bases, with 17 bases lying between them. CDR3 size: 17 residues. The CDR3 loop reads CASSLGVDGSDTGELFF. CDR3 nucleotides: TGTGCCAGCAGCTTAGGGGTAGACGGGAGTGATACCGGGGAGCTGTTTTTT. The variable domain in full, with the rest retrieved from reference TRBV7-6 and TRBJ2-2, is GAGVSQSPRYKVTKRGQDVALRCDPISGHVSLYWYRQALGQGPEFLTYFNYEAQQDKSGLPNDRFSAERPEGSISTLTIQRTEQRDSAMYRCASSLGVDGSDTGELFFGEGSRLTVL.

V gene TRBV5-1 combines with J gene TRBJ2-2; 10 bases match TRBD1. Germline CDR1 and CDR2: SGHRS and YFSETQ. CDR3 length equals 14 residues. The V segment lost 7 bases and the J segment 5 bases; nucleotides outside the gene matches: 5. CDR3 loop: CASAGQGVTGELFF. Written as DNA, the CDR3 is TGCGCCAGCGCCGGACAGGGGGTTACCGGGGAGCTGTTTTTT.

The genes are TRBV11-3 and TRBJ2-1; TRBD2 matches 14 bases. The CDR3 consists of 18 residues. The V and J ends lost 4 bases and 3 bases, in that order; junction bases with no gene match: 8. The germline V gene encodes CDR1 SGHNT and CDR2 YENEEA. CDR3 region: CASSSLRGTSGSYNEQFF. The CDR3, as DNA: TGTGCCAGCAGCTCCCTACGAGGGACTAGCGGGAGCTACAATGAGCAGTTCTTC.

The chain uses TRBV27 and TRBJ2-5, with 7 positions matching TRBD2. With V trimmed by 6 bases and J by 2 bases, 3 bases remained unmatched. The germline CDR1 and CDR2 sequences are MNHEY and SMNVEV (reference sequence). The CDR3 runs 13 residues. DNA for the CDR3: TGTGCCAGCAGCTGGGGGGGGCAAGAGACCCAGTACTTC. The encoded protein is CASSWGGQETQYF.

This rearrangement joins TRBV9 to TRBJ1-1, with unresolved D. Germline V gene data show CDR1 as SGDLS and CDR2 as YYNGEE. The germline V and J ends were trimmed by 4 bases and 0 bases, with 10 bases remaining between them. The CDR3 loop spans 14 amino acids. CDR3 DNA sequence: TGTGCCAGCAGCTTCGGGATGTTGAACACTGAAGCTTTCTTT. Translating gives CASSFGMLNTEAFF.

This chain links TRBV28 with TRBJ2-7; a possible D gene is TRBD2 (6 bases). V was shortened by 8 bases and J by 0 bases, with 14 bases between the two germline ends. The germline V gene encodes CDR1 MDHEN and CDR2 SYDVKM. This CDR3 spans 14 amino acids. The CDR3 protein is CASASGSSSYEQYF. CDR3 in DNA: TGTGCCAGCGCTTCCGGGAGTAGCTCCTACGAGCAGTACTTC. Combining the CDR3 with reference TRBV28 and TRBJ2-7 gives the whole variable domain DVKVTQSSRYLVKRTGEKVFLECVQDMDHENMFWYRQDPGLGLRLIYFSYDVKMKEKGDIPEGYSVSREKKERFSLILESASTNQTSMYLCASASGSSSYEQYFGPGTRLTVT.

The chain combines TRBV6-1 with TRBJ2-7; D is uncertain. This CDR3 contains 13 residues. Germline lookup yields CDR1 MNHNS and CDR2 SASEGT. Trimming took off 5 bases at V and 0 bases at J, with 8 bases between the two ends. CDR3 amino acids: CASSTKSSYEQYF. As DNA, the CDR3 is TGTGCCAGCAGTACAAAGAGCTCCTACGAGCAGTACTTC.

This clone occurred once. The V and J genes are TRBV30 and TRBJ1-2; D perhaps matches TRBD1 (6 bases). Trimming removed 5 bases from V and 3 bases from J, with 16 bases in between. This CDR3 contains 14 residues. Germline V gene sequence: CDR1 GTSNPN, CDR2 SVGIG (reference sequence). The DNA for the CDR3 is TGTGCCTGGGGGGGCTACAGGGCCGACTATGGCTACACCTTC. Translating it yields CAWGGYRADYGYTF.

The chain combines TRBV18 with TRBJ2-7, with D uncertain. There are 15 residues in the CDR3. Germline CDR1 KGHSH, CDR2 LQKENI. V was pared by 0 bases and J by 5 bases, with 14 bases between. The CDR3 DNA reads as TGTGCCAGCTCACCACCGGGTGGGGTCTACGACGAGCAGTACTTC. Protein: CASSPPGGVYDEQYF.